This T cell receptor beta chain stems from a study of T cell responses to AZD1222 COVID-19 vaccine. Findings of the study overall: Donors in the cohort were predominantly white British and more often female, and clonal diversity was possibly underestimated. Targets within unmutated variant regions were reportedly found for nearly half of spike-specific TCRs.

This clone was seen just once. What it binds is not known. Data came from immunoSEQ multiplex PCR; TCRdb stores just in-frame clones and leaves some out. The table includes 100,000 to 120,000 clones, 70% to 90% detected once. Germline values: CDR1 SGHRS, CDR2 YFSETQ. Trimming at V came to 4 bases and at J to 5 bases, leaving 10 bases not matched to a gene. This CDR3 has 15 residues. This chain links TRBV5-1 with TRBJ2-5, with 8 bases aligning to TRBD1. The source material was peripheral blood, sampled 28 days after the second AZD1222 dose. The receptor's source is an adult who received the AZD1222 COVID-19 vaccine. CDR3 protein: CASSQMGQDGETQYF. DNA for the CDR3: TGCGCCAGCAGCCAAATGGGACAGGATGGGGAGACCCAGTACTTC.